The clone carrying this T cell receptor beta chain was picked up a small number of times. Antigen: not known. Germline V gene lookup returns CDR1 DFQATT and CDR2 SNEGSKA (reference sequence). This CDR3 is 13 amino acids long. The V gene lost 6 bases and the J gene lost 3 bases, with 13 bases spanning the gap. This entry is derived from a study of T-cell reconstitution after alpha-beta-depleted transplantation in children. Study conclusions and caveats: After transplant, at about two months, alpha-beta T cells were reportedly derived from several hundred expanded graft clones. Fresh T-cell production supplied most of the T-cell counts and diversity seen one year after transplant.

Preparing the TCRbeta library involved the use of unique molecular identifiers. TCRdb re-derived calls from the PCR reads in MiXCR, one entry per CDR3 protein. The sample lists about 580,000 distinct CDR3 sequences; 20% to 25% were seen once. The source was PBMCs, mostly from graft donor cells, collected 360 days after TCRalphabeta/CD19-depleted stem cell transplant. J is TRBJ2-3 and V is TRBV20-1; D is unresolved. The sequence was collected from a boy in the first two years of life who had a stem cell transplant for acute myeloid leukemia, so the T cells may come from the graft donor. CDR3: CSARTVGTDTQYF. Here the CDR3 DNA reads TGCAGTGCAAGGACCGTTGGAACAGATACGCAGTATTTT.